A single sample gave rise to the 12 T cell receptor beta chains below, sequenced in a study of blood T cell repertoires in COVID-19. The data were produced by immunoSEQ multiplex PCR, yet TCRdb's version contains in-frame clones alone and is incomplete. The table has around 250,000 clones, roughly 85% seen once; the top ten hold 4.5% to 5.5%. The sample consisted of peripheral blood. The receptor set was obtained from a man aged 50 to 60 with active or convalescent COVID-19.

The V gene is TRBV7-9, the J gene TRBJ1-6, with 8 bases that match TRBD1. The CDR3 has 15 amino acids. From germline, CDR1 is SEHNR and CDR2 FQNEAQ (reference sequence). J lost 7 bases, V lost 5 bases, and 7 bases had no gene match. CDR3 protein: CASSEDRGVNSPLHF. The CDR3 nucleotides are TGTGCCAGCAGCGAAGACAGGGGAGTCAATTCACCCCTCCACTTT.

This chain links TRBV5-6 with TRBJ2-1; 11 bases align to TRBD2. Germline assignment: CDR1 SGHDT and CDR2 YYEEEE. V lost 4 bases to trimming and J lost 6 bases; unmatched junction nucleotides: 6. The CDR3 is 15 amino acids. The CDR3 here is CASSVTSGGVNEQFF. The CDR3 coding sequence is TGTGCCAGCAGCGTTACTAGCGGGGGCGTCAATGAGCAGTTCTTC.

The rearrangement uses TRBV9 and TRBJ2-1; D is unresolved. CDR1 and CDR2 (germline): SGDLS, YYNGEE. The V gene lost 0 bases and the J gene lost 9 bases, with 16 bases spanning the gap. This CDR3 region has 15 residues. CDR3 sequence (DNA): TGTGCCAGCAGCGTAGACGCACGACCTTCGGGTGAGCAGTTCTTC. As protein: CASSVDARPSGEQFF. Based on the CDR3 plus reference TRBV9 and TRBJ2-1, the full variable domain is DSGVTQTPKHLITATGQRVTLRCSPRSGDLSVYWYQQSLDQGLQFLIQYYNGEERAKGNILERFSAQQFPDLHSELNLSSLELGDSALYFCASSVDARPSGEQFFGPGTRLTVL.

The chain employs TRBV3-1 (or the pseudogene TRBV3-2) and TRBJ2-7; unclear D gene. Trimming cost V 2 bases and J 4 bases, with 3 bases left between them. Germline V gene lookup returns CDR1 LGHDT and CDR2 YNNKEL (reference sequence). This CDR3 is 11 amino acids long. The CDR3 DNA reads TGTGCCAGCAGCCAACTATACGAGCAGTACTTC. Its translation is CASSQLYEQYF.

The chain couples TRBV5-1 to TRBJ2-7; possible D gene TRBD2, 5 bases. Germline V gene data show CDR1 as SGHRS and CDR2 as YFSETQ. Between the trimmed V and J ends, which lost 4 bases and 3 bases, there was a span of 11 bases. The CDR3 totals 13 residues. CDR3 protein: CASSPRGIYEQYF. For the CDR3, the DNA is TGCGCCAGCAGCCCCCGGGGAATCTACGAGCAGTACTTC.

This rearrangement joins TRBV27 to TRBJ1-6, with unresolved D. Germline assignment: CDR1 MNHEY and CDR2 SMNVEV (reference sequence). Between the trimmed V and J ends, which lost 8 bases and 7 bases, there was a span of 15 bases. The CDR3 covers 14 residues. The CDR3 sequence: CASSSLPGNSPLHF. CDR3 bases: TGTGCCAGCTCCTCCCTGCCGGGAAATTCACCCCTCCACTTT.

This clone was detected once. The chain has TRBV19 and TRBJ1-6; D is possibly TRBD1 (6 bases). V was trimmed by 6 bases and J by 3 bases, leaving 15 bases between them. This CDR3 contains 16 residues. Germline V gene sequence: CDR1 LNHDA, CDR2 SQIVND (reference sequence). CDR3 amino acids: CASSRNRDNYNSPLHF. The CDR3 coding sequence is TGTGCCAGTAGCAGAAACCGGGACAACTATAATTCACCCCTCCACTTT.

The chain links TRBV12-3 or TRBV12-4 to TRBJ1-1; D gene ambiguous. V lost 3 bases, J lost 6 bases, and 11 bases lay in between. The CDR3 consists of 13 residues. The CDR3 sequence is CASSFGLLSEAFF. The CDR3 region has the DNA TGTGCCAGCAGTTTCGGTCTACTGTCTGAAGCTTTCTTT.

Turning to this clone: In the same sample, other DNA sequences code for this CDR3. This chain links TRBV3-1 (or the pseudogene TRBV3-2) with TRBJ1-1, with D hard to call. This CDR3 has 13 residues. Germline-derived CDR1 and CDR2 are LGHDT and YNNKEL (reference sequence). With 4 bases removed from V and 2 bases from J, the gap between germline ends came to 8 bases. Here the CDR3 reads CASSPRGNTEAFF. In nucleotides, the CDR3 is TGTGCCAGCAGCCCTCGGGGTAACACTGAAGCTTTCTTT.

This rearrangement joins TRBV18 to TRBJ2-1; 8 bases are a match to TRBD2. The CDR3 has 16 residues. The V and J ends lost 5 bases and 7 bases, in that order; junction bases with no gene match: 13. Germline V gene data show CDR1 as KGHSH and CDR2 as LQKENI. Here the CDR3 reads CASSSGGGLTRNEQFF. The CDR3 coding sequence is TGTGCCAGCTCATCGGGGGGGGGCCTAACCCGGAATGAGCAGTTCTTC.

To note about this clone: A read error may explain this, as a much larger clone is one base away. The chain carries TRBV13 and TRBJ2-3; 7 positions match TRBD1. CDR3 length: 12 amino acids. After removal of 5 bases from V and 5 bases from J, the junction contained 1 base not matched to a gene. Germline V lookup: CDR1 PRHDT, CDR2 FYEKMQ (reference sequence). The CDR3 nucleotides are TGTGCCAGCAGCCACAGGGGAGATACGCAGTATTTT. It specifies CASSHRGDTQYF.

The chain has TRBV27 and TRBJ1-5; 7 bases map to TRBD1. V was pared by 2 bases and J by 11 bases, with 12 bases of the junction left unmatched. CDR1 MNHEY and CDR2 SMNVEV come from the germline V gene (reference sequence). The CDR3 consists of 15 residues. The CDR3 nucleotides are TGTGCCAGCAGTTTAGAGGGGGCAGGGGTAGGAGCCCAGCATTTT. Its translation: CASSLEGAGVGAQHF.